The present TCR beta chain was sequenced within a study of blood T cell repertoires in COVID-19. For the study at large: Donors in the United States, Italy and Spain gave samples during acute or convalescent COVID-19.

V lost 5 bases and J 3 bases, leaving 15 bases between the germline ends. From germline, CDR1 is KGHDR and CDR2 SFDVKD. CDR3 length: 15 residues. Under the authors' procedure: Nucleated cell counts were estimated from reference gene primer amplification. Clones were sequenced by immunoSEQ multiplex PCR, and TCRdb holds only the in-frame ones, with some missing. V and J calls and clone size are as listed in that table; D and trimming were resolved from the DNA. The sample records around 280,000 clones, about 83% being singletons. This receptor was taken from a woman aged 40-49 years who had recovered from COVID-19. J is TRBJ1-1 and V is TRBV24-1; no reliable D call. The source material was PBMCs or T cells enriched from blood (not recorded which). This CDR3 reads CATSGFPPEDTEAFF. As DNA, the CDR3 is TGTGCCACCAGTGGCTTCCCGCCGGAGGACACTGAAGCTTTCTTT.